These 10 T cell receptor beta chains came from one sample sequenced in a study of OX40 agonist ivuxolimab in advanced cancers. To prepare the library, the immunoSEQ multiplex PCR assay was applied. TCRdb took over this immuneACCESS table, retaining in-frame rearrangements with V and J assigned. Such tables are incomplete; in checked studies, under half of the missing clones stem from an unresolved V gene, and the remainder is unexplained. Here the sample has 50,000 to 75,000 clones; 85% to 90% occur a single time. The top ten clones comprise around 1.9% of the sample. The sample was CD4+ or CD8+ T cells sorted from blood, taken in a trial of the OX40 agonist ivuxolimab. Receptors originate from an adult with an advanced solid tumor such as melanoma, head and neck, liver or kidney cancer.

The rearrangement uses TRBV14 and TRBJ2-1, with 7 bases lining up with TRBD2. The CDR3 spans 17 residues. V lost 2 bases and J lost 4; bases outside the gene matches: 11. CDR1 SGHDN and CDR2 FVKESK come from the germline V gene. The CDR3 loop reads CASSQTRGGGYYNEQFF. The CDR3 coding sequence is TGTGCCAGCAGCCAAACCCGCGGGGGAGGCTATTACAATGAGCAGTTCTTC. Full variable domain (remainder filled in from reference TRBV14 and TRBJ2-1): EAGVTQFPSHSVIEKGQTVTLRCDPISGHDNLYWYRRVMGKEIKFLLHFVKESKQDESGMPNNRFLAERTGGTYSTLKVQPAELEDSGVYFCASSQTRGGGYYNEQFFGPGTRLTVL.

The rearrangement joins TRBV9 to TRBJ1-2; TRBD1 matches at 12 bases. V shed 0 bases and J 8 bases; nucleotides not matched to a gene: 8. The CDR3 consists of 16 residues. The germline gives CDR1 SGDLS, CDR2 YYNGEE. CDR3 in amino acids: CASSVGPGQGAGGYTF. Here the CDR3 DNA reads TGTGCCAGCAGCGTAGGGCCGGGACAGGGGGCAGGGGGCTACACCTTC.

The rearrangement uses TRBV6-5 and TRBJ2-1; perhaps TRBD1 as D (6 bases). CDR3 length: 14 amino acids. The germline V and J ends were trimmed by 5 bases and 0 bases, with 8 bases remaining between them. Looked up from germline, CDR1 is MNHEY and CDR2 is SVGAGI. This CDR3 is CASSIQGSYNEQFF. CDR3 nucleotides: TGTGCCAGCAGTATACAGGGCTCCTACAATGAGCAGTTCTTC.

V usage is TRBV9 and J usage is TRBJ2-7; the D gene is possibly TRBD1 (6 bases). The germline V gene encodes CDR1 SGDLS and CDR2 YYNGEE. The CDR3 covers 16 residues. The ends were cut back, 0 bases at V and 4 bases at J, with 17 bases in the middle. The CDR3 region is CASSVEQGEWGYEQYF. The CDR3 DNA sequence: TGTGCCAGCAGCGTAGAACAGGGAGAATGGGGGTACGAGCAGTACTTC.

CDR3 loop: CSDPRDPHYGYTF. The CDR3, as DNA: TGCAGCGATCCCCGGGACCCACACTATGGCTACACCTTC. The chain has TRBV29-1 and TRBJ1-2; the D gene is possibly TRBD1 (5 bases). The CDR3 consists of 13 residues. CDR1 is SQVTM, CDR2 ANQGSEA, per germline. V gave up 7 bases and J gave up 3 bases, with 15 bases separating them.

V gene TRBV4-2 combines with J gene TRBJ2-5, with 7 bases lining up with TRBD1. The CDR3 spans 16 residues. Per germline, CDR1 LGHNA and CDR2 YNFKEQ. Trimming removed 0 bases from V and 2 bases from J; junction bases left unmatched: 6. The CDR3 DNA is TGTGCCAGCAGCCAAGAGCCTGGGACAGTACAAGAGACCCAGTACTTC. Amino acids: CASSQEPGTVQETQYF.

This sequence joins TRBV18 and TRBJ1-5; D not certain. V lost 2 bases and J lost 1, with 9 bases in between. Germline CDR1 KGHSH, CDR2 LQKENI. The CDR3 totals 15 residues. For the CDR3, the DNA is TGTGCCAGCTCACCATTGGCAGGAAGCAATCAGCCCCAGCATTTT. Its protein is CASSPLAGSNQPQHF.

This chain links TRBV6-5 with TRBJ1-2; TRBD1 is a possible D gene (5 bases). In germline, CDR1 is MNHEY, CDR2 SVGAGI. V lost 10 bases and J 4 bases, leaving 19 bases between the germline ends. The CDR3 totals 14 residues. CDR3 coding DNA: TGTGCCACCAACTACCCTCCCGGGGGCTATGGCTACACCTTC. Amino acid sequence: CATNYPPGGYGYTF.

The gene calls are TRBV5-8 and TRBJ1-2; TRBD1 is a possible D gene (5 bases). V lost 4 bases to trimming and J lost 4 bases, with 8 bases between them. This CDR3 is built from 12 residues. Per the germline V gene, CDR1 is SGHTS and CDR2 is YDEGEE. CDR3 in amino acids: CASSGTVYGYTF. DNA of the CDR3: TGTGCCAGCAGCGGGACCGTCTATGGCTACACCTTC.

The chain employs TRBV9 and TRBJ2-5; 10 positions match TRBD1. With V trimmed by 4 bases and J by 4 bases, 4 bases remained unmatched. The length of the CDR3 is 14 residues. From germline, CDR1 is SGDLS and CDR2 YYNGEE. CDR3 nucleotide sequence: TGTGCCAGCAGCTCCTGGACAGGGGGAGAGACCCAGTACTTC. It codes for CASSSWTGGETQYF.